Below, 21 T cell receptor beta chains from the same sample are listed, as sequenced in a study of T cells after yellow fever vaccination. TCRdb re-called the 5' RACE reads with MiXCR, one entry per CDR3 protein. The table shows 200,000 to 300,000 distinct CDR3 sequences, with approximately 13% occurring only once. Source: CD4+ T cells sorted from PBMCs, taken 45 days after the yellow fever booster vaccination. The receptors shown here come from a man between 25 and 39 years old who received the YFV17D yellow fever vaccine.

The V and J genes are TRBV4-3 and TRBJ2-5; D is unresolved. This CDR3 region has 15 residues. The germline gives CDR1 LGHNA, CDR2 YSLEER. The ends were cut back, 0 bases at V and 5 bases at J, with 13 bases in the middle. The CDR3 DNA is TGCGCCAGCAGCCAAGATGGTAGGCCTGGCGAGACCCAGTACTTC. It yields the protein CASSQDGRPGETQYF.

The sample holds a few counts of this clonotype. The CDR3 protein is CASSLSGYGTDTQYF. For the CDR3, the DNA is TGTGCCAGCAGCTTAAGCGGTTACGGGACAGATACGCAGTATTTT. This chain links TRBV7-2 with TRBJ2-3, with TRBD2 as a possible D gene (5 bases). The germline gives CDR1 SGHTA, CDR2 FQGNSA. The CDR3 covers 15 residues. The V gene lost 2 bases and the J gene lost 3 bases, with 12 bases spanning the gap.

The chain employs TRBV5-4 and TRBJ2-3; D remains ambiguous. The V end lost 3 bases, the J end lost 3 bases, and 11 bases lay between the germline ends. The germline CDR1 and CDR2 sequences are SGHNT and YYREEE (reference sequence). The CDR3 contains 14 residues. The CDR3, as DNA: TGTGCCAGCAGCTCCATGTATGGGACAGATACGCAGTATTTT. It specifies CASSSMYGTDTQYF.

This clonotype was seen only a few times. The rearrangement joins TRBV12-3 or TRBV12-4 to TRBJ1-5, with 8 positions matching TRBD1. V shed 6 bases, J shed 7 bases, and the junction held 11 bases outside the gene matches. The CDR3 is 15 amino acids. The DNA for the CDR3 is TGTGCCAGCAGCCCCATTCAGGGGGCAGGCCAGCCCCAGCATTTT. This gives the protein CASSPIQGAGQPQHF.

The V gene is TRBV9, the J gene TRBJ2-7; 9 bases agree with TRBD1. CDR1 is SGDLS, CDR2 YYNGEE, per germline. Trimming cost V 0 bases and J 5 bases; bases outside gene matches: 6. The CDR3 runs to 15 residues. The CDR3 DNA is TGTGCCAGCAGCGTAGGGGGGACAGGGTTCCACGAGCAGTACTTC. Translation: CASSVGGTGFHEQYF.

This clonotype was recorded at least ten times. V usage is TRBV12-3 or TRBV12-4 and J usage is TRBJ2-3; D possibly corresponds to TRBD2 (5 bases). V lost 3 bases and J lost 9, with 13 bases in between. CDR3 length equals 13 residues. The chain's CDR3 is CASSLGAQRTQYF. CDR3 DNA sequence: TGTGCCAGCAGTTTGGGAGCGCAGAGAACGCAGTATTTT.

This chain links TRBV7-2 with TRBJ2-7, with TRBD2 identical over 11 bases. The germline gives CDR1 SGHTA, CDR2 FQGNSA. V was pared by 5 bases and J by 6 bases, with 9 bases of the junction left unmatched. The CDR3 runs 15 residues. CDR3 DNA sequence: TGTGCCAGCAGCGAAACTAGCGGGAGTCCCCTCGAGCAGTACTTC. As protein: CASSETSGSPLEQYF.

This chain's CDR3 is CASSLELLAKNIQYF. DNA for the CDR3: TGTGCCAGCAGTTTAGAGCTCCTAGCCAAAAACATTCAGTACTTC. The chain uses TRBV2 and TRBJ2-4; unclear D gene. Trimming removed 5 bases from V and 0 bases from J, with 11 bases in between. The germline V gene encodes CDR1 SNHLY and CDR2 FYNNEI. This CDR3 is 15 amino acids long.

This clonotype was observed a handful of times. V and J are TRBV18 and TRBJ2-1; 9 nucleotides match TRBD2. Germline V gene data show CDR1 as KGHSH and CDR2 as LQKENI. J gave up 3 bases and V 1 base, and 1 base lay outside the gene matches. The CDR3 runs 15 residues. CDR3 bases: TGTGCCAGCTCACCACAGCGGGAGGACTACAATGAGCAGTTCTTC. The encoded protein is CASSPQREDYNEQFF.

This clonotype was counted between two and nine times. The V gene is TRBV20-1, the J gene TRBJ2-7; 10 bases agree with TRBD1. Germline V lookup: CDR1 DFQATT, CDR2 SNEGSKA (reference sequence). With V trimmed by 4 bases and J by 0 bases, 6 bases remained unmatched. This CDR3 is built from 15 residues. CDR3 sequence (DNA): TGCAGTGCTAAAGCCGGGACAGGGGTCTCCTACGAGCAGTACTTC. It encodes CSAKAGTGVSYEQYF.

The J gene is TRBJ2-2, the V gene TRBV5-1, with 8 nucleotides matching TRBD2. Germline trimming cut 0 bases from V and 7 bases from J; bases unmatched to any gene: 11. Looked up from germline, CDR1 is SGHRS and CDR2 is YFSETQ. CDR3 size: 17 residues. The CDR3: CASSLEPSSGMIGELFF. CDR3 in DNA: TGCGCCAGCAGCTTGGAGCCGAGTAGCGGGATGATCGGGGAGCTGTTTTTT.

In its sample, this clonotype was seen a few times. CDR3: CASSLGSVTDTQYF. Here the CDR3 DNA reads TGTGCCAGCAGCTTGGGGAGCGTCACAGATACGCAGTATTTT. This chain joins TRBV11-3 and TRBJ2-3, with D possibly matching TRBD2 (5 bases). Germline loops: CDR1 SGHNT, CDR2 YENEEA. The V end lost 3 bases, the J end lost 2 bases, and 9 bases lay between the germline ends. The CDR3 consists of 14 residues. The entire variable domain, with the rest obtained from reference TRBV11-3 and TRBJ2-3, is as follows: EAGVVQSPRYKIIEKKQPVAFWCNPISGHNTLYWYLQNLGQGPELLIRYENEEAVDDSQLPKDRFSAERLKGVDSTLKIQPAELGDSAVYLCASSLGSVTDTQYFGPGTRLTVL.

The chain uses TRBV20-1 and TRBJ2-1; 11 bases are shared with TRBD2. Per germline, CDR1 DFQATT and CDR2 SNEGSKA (reference sequence). J lost 4 bases, V lost 0 bases, and 2 bases had no gene match. The CDR3 totals 15 residues. The CDR3 reads CSARDGLAGYNEQFF. The CDR3 DNA is TGCAGTGCTAGAGATGGACTAGCGGGTTACAATGAGCAGTTCTTC.

This clonotype came up a few times. The chain joins TRBV20-1 to TRBJ1-1; 8 nucleotides agree with TRBD1. Germline V gives CDR1 DFQATT, CDR2 SNEGSKA (reference sequence). The trim removed 5 bases at V and 1 base at J, leaving 0 bases unmatched. The CDR3 has 12 residues. CDR3 nucleotide sequence: TGCAGTGCTGGACAGGGGAACACTGAAGCTTTCTTT. This encodes CSAGQGNTEAFF.

This rearrangement joins TRBV5-4 to TRBJ2-2, with 13 bases fitting TRBD2. This CDR3 comprises 16 residues. J lost 5 bases, V lost 6 bases, and 7 bases had no gene match. Germline V lookup: CDR1 SGHNT, CDR2 YYREEE (reference sequence). This CDR3 is CASTLGLAGETGELFF. CDR3 DNA sequence: TGTGCCAGCACCCTCGGACTAGCGGGAGAAACCGGGGAGCTGTTTTTT.

The CDR3 nucleotides are TGCAGCGAGCGGACTAGCGGAAACACAGATACGCAGTATTTT. It translates to CSERTSGNTDTQYF. The chain links TRBV29-1 to TRBJ2-3, with 10 bases fitting TRBD2. The J segment lost 2 bases and the V segment lost 7 bases, leaving 6 bases of the junction unmatched. The germline gives CDR1 SQVTM, CDR2 ANQGSEA. This CDR3 has 14 residues.

V usage is TRBV10-1 and J usage is TRBJ2-4; TRBD2 aligns across 9 bases. Unmatched junction bases numbered 4, after V lost 4 bases and J lost 9 bases. The germline gives CDR1 WNHNN, CDR2 SYGVQD (reference sequence). This CDR3 region has 13 residues. In nucleotides, the CDR3 is TGCGCCAGCAGTGCGGTGACTAGCGGCATTCAGTACTTC. Its protein is CASSAVTSGIQYF.

The V gene is TRBV20-1, the J gene TRBJ2-7; D not resolved. The CDR3 has 12 amino acids. V was shortened by 2 bases and J by 2 bases, with 7 bases between the two germline ends. From germline, CDR1 is DFQATT and CDR2 SNEGSKA (reference sequence). For the CDR3, the DNA is TGCAGTGCTAGACAGCCTCCCTACGAGCAGTACTTC. Residues: CSARQPPYEQYF.

This clonotype turned up a few times. The chain employs TRBV12-3 or TRBV12-4 and TRBJ1-1; D perhaps matches TRBD1 (5 bases). The CDR3 is 15 amino acids. Trimming took off 2 bases at V and 0 bases at J, with 10 bases between the two ends. The CDR3 reads CASSLSGVVNTEAFF. The CDR3 DNA reads TGTGCCAGCAGTTTATCGGGGGTCGTGAACACTGAAGCTTTCTTT.

This clonotype was seen a few times. This chain links TRBV6-5 with TRBJ1-1; D not resolved. This CDR3 spans 13 amino acids. V lost 5 bases and J 0 bases, leaving 7 bases between the germline ends. Looked up from germline, CDR1 is MNHEY and CDR2 is SVGAGI. The CDR3 region has the DNA TGTGCCAGCAGTACTCCCATGAACACTGAAGCTTTCTTT. This gives the protein CASSTPMNTEAFF.

The genes are TRBV5-1 and TRBJ2-5, with D perhaps matching TRBD2 (5 bases). Trimming removed 4 bases at V and 2 bases at J, with 15 bases between. This CDR3 comprises 15 residues. Germline CDR1 is SGHRS and CDR2 is YFSETQ. The CDR3 protein is CASSISLASQETQYF. CDR3 DNA sequence: TGCGCCAGCAGCATATCTCTAGCATCTCAAGAGACCCAGTACTTC.